This is a list of T cell receptor beta chains from one sample in a study of blood T cells in healthy people across ages. TCRdb fed the 5' RACE reads into MiXCR, producing one record per CDR3 protein. The table lists over a million distinct CDR3 sequences, approximately 38% of them singletons. The material sequenced was blood. These receptors were taken from a young woman in good health. Each CDR3 is given with its conserved first and last residue. D genes are given only for firm matches. Clone size is given for some rows only: seen once, a few or many times, or a class if the clone is expanded.

D	V	J	size	CDR3	DNA
TRBD1	TRBV20-1	TRBJ1-1	-	CSAKTGDEAFF	TGCAGTGCTAAGACAGGGGATGAAGCTTTCTTT
TRBD1	TRBV25-1	TRBJ1-1	-	CASSLNGQGLGGTEAFF	TGTGCCAGCAGTCTCAACGGACAGGGTTTAGGAGGGACTGAAGCTTTCTTT
-	TRBV5-6	TRBJ1-2	few	CASSLVSVAESYTF	TGTGCCAGCAGCTTGGTTAGCGTCGCAGAAAGCTACACCTTC
-	TRBV5-1	TRBJ2-4	-	CASSSDGGAKNTQYF	TGCGCCAGCAGCTCGGACGGGGGAGCCAAAAACACTCAGTACTTC
TRBD2	TRBV18	TRBJ2-1	-	CASSPPLGLAESQEQFF	TGTGCCAGCTCACCACCGTTAGGACTAGCGGAGTCACAGGAGCAGTTCTTC
-	TRBV25-1	TRBJ1-2	-	CASSGLRDTNYGYTF	TGTGCCAGCAGTGGCCTGCGGGACACCAACTATGGCTACACCTTC
-	TRBV13	TRBJ1-6	-	CASSVETGPPLHF	TGTGCCAGCAGCGTCGAGACCGGTCCACCCCTCCACTTT
TRBD1	TRBV5-1	TRBJ2-7	-	CASSWDSHYEQYF	TGCGCCAGCAGCTGGGACAGCCACTACGAGCAGTACTTC
-	TRBV6-1	TRBJ2-1	few	CASSVHSEQFF	TGTGCCAGCAGTGTCCATAGTGAGCAGTTCTTC
TRBD2	TRBV10-3	TRBJ2-7	-	CAISAGLADTGAYEQYF	TGTGCCATCAGTGCGGGACTAGCGGATACCGGCGCCTACGAGCAGTACTTC
TRBD1	TRBV6-5	TRBJ2-7	-	CASSLTGAASSYEQYF	TGTGCCAGCAGTCTGACAGGGGCCGCTAGCTCCTACGAGCAGTACTTC
-	TRBV29-1	TRBJ2-3	-	CSVDRGGTDTRYF	TGCAGCGTTGATCGGGGTGGCACAGATACGCGGTATTTT
-	TRBV3-1	TRBJ1-4	once	CASSSSAKANEKLFF	-
-	TRBV25-1	TRBJ1-2	many	CASSDRVDYGYTF	TGTGCCAGCAGTGATCGAGTGGACTATGGCTACACCTTC
-	TRBV6-2/TRBV6-3	TRBJ1-6	-	CASSSTQLPVSPLHF	TGTGCCAGCAGCTCAACCCAGCTTCCTGTTTCACCCCTCCACTTT
-	TRBV6-1	TRBJ1-2	few	CASIGANYGYTF	TGTGCCAGCATTGGGGCTAACTATGGCTACACCTTC
TRBD2	TRBV13	TRBJ2-7	few	CASSLQSWTSGTYEQYF	TGTGCCAGCAGCTTGCAGAGTTGGACTAGCGGTACCTACGAGCAGTACTTC
TRBD2	TRBV27	TRBJ2-1	-	CASSVGLAGAGINEQFF	TGTGCCAGCAGTGTCGGACTAGCGGGGGCCGGGATCAATGAGCAGTTCTTC
-	TRBV6-6	TRBJ1-5	-	CASSYSGRPNQPQHF	TGTGCCAGCAGTTACTCGGGGAGGCCCAATCAGCCCCAGCATTTT
TRBD2	TRBV7-2	TRBJ2-3	-	CASSSRTSGSSTDTQYF	TGTGCCAGCAGCTCCAGGACTAGCGGGAGCAGCACGGATACGCAGTATTTT
TRBD1	TRBV6-5	TRBJ1-5	few	CASSLRDRGPPQHF	TGTGCCAGCAGTCTCCGGGACAGGGGGCCGCCCCAGCATTTT
-	TRBV28	TRBJ1-2	-	CASRLGLRVYGYTF	TGTGCCAGCAGGTTAGGGCTGCGGGTCTATGGCTACACCTTC
TRBD2	TRBV10-3	TRBJ2-2	-	CATGTSGRVTGELFF	TGTGCCACCGGGACTAGCGGGAGAGTCACCGGGGAGCTGTTTTTT
TRBD2	TRBV20-1	TRBJ2-3	few	CSARDASGLAGGTTDTQYF	TGCAGTGCTAGAGACGCATCGGGACTAGCGGGAGGAACCACAGATACGCAGTATTTT
TRBD1	TRBV20-1	TRBJ2-6	-	CSARARGGQGGHSGANVLTF	TGCAGTGCTAGAGCCCGGGGTGGACAGGGAGGACACTCTGGGGCCAACGTCCTGACTTTC
-	TRBV9	TRBJ2-3	-	CASSARTGSSTDTQYF	TGTGCCAGCAGCGCCCGAACAGGGTCTAGCACAGATACGCAGTATTTT
-	TRBV3-1	TRBJ1-2	-	CASSHDSPGSNYGYTF	TGTGCCAGCAGCCACGACAGTCCGGGCTCTAACTATGGCTACACCTTC
TRBD1	TRBV11-2	TRBJ2-7	few	CASSWAARGLSYEQYF	TGTGCCAGCAGCTGGGCAGCTAGGGGGCTGTCCTACGAGCAGTACTTC
-	TRBV7-3	TRBJ2-3	-	CASSLLPRTGAGDTQYF	TGTGCCAGCAGCTTATTACCTCGGACGGGGGCGGGAGATACGCAGTATTTT
-	TRBV20-1	TRBJ2-1	-	CSAPTWQADWVNEQFF	TGCAGTGCACCGACTTGGCAGGCCGATTGGGTGAATGAGCAGTTCTTC
-	TRBV6-5	TRBJ2-5	-	CASSQVAWGETQYF	TGTGCCAGCAGCCAGGTGGCCTGGGGGGAGACCCAGTACTTC
TRBD2	TRBV20-1	TRBJ2-7	-	CSASKTSGSLSYEQYF	TGCAGTGCTAGTAAGACTAGCGGGAGCCTCTCCTACGAGCAGTACTTC
TRBD2	TRBV5-1	TRBJ2-1	few	CASSWASTSGVSDNEQFF	TGCGCCAGCAGCTGGGCGTCAACTAGCGGGGTATCGGACAATGAGCAGTTCTTC
TRBD1	TRBV6-5	TRBJ1-1	-	CASRPPGGVNTEAFF	TGTGCCAGCAGACCACCAGGGGGGGTGAACACTGAAGCTTTCTTT
-	TRBV10-3	TRBJ2-7	-	CAISESGAKDEQYF	TGTGCCATCAGTGAGTCAGGGGCCAAGGATGAGCAGTACTTC
TRBD1	TRBV5-1	TRBJ2-7	-	CASSFTGTGYEQYF	TGCGCCAGCAGCTTCACAGGGACAGGGTACGAGCAGTACTTC
TRBD1	TRBV6-6	TRBJ1-2	-	CASSQPGTGNKNYGYTF	TGTGCCAGCAGCCAGCCCGGGACAGGGAACAAGAACTATGGCTACACCTTC
-	TRBV20-1	TRBJ2-7	-	CSARTPGVYEQYF	TGCAGTGCTAGAACGCCTGGGGTCTACGAGCAGTACTTC
-	TRBV19	TRBJ2-1	-	CATNRAKVPNEQFF	TGTGCCACTAACCGGGCCAAGGTGCCCAATGAGCAGTTCTTC
-	TRBV12-3/TRBV12-4	TRBJ2-3	-	CASKDRNIAFLDTQYF	TGTGCCAGCAAAGACAGGAACATTGCCTTTTTGGATACGCAGTATTTT
-	TRBV7-2	TRBJ2-1	few	CASSFLAVSSYNEQFF	TGTGCCAGCAGCTTTTTAGCGGTAAGCTCCTACAATGAGCAGTTCTTC
TRBD1	TRBV5-1	TRBJ2-4	few	CASSLAGQKLAKNIQYF	TGCGCCAGCAGCTTGGCGGGACAGAAACTAGCCAAAAACATTCAGTACTTC
-	TRBV9	TRBJ1-1	-	CASSVSEGTITEAFF	TGTGCCAGCAGCGTATCGGAGGGAACAATCACTGAAGCTTTCTTT
-	TRBV12-3/TRBV12-4	TRBJ1-2	-	CASQQGSYGFTF	TGTGCCAGCCAACAGGGATCCTATGGCTTCACCTTC
TRBD1	TRBV5-6	TRBJ1-2	-	CASSPDRAPPYGYTF	TGTGCCAGCAGCCCCGACAGGGCACCCCCGTATGGCTACACCTTC
-	TRBV3-1	TRBJ1-5	-	CASSQDGGFQPQHF	TGTGCCAGCAGCCAAGATGGGGGTTTTCAGCCCCAGCATTTT
-	TRBV2	TRBJ2-1	few	CASTRDGLGVYNEQFF	TGTGCCAGCACCCGGGACGGACTGGGGGTATACAATGAGCAGTTCTTC